The clone carrying this TCR beta chain appeared a few times. Its target is unknown. CDR1 is LNHDA, CDR2 SQIVND, per germline (reference sequence). The J segment lost 9 bases and the V segment lost 5 bases, leaving 11 bases of the junction unmatched. This CDR3 contains 15 residues. TCRdb analysed the 5' RACE reads with MiXCR anew, one entry per CDR3 protein. The sample has about 92,000 distinct CDR3 sequences; roughly 12% are singletons. Time point indicated: sample taken at primary tumor resection. Unsorted whole RNA of tumor, nontumor lung or frozen PBMC was sequenced. These data are taken from a study of spatial heterogeneity in lung cancer. General study findings and limits: The study found ubiquitous expanded tumor TCRs in blood more at resection than follow-up.

The chain is built from TRBV19 and TRBJ2-3; TRBD1 matches 10 bases. The material sequenced was PBMCs, taken at surgery. This receptor was obtained from a male donor with early-stage non-small cell lung cancer. Written as DNA, the CDR3 is TGTGCCAGTAGTTCCGGGACAGGGGCTACGGGGACGCAGTATTTT. Translating it yields CASSSGTGATGTQYF.